What follows are 29 T cell receptor beta chains derived from one specimen sequenced in a study of shared clonotypes between healthy human individuals. Sequencing was performed with immunoSEQ multiplex PCR; in TCRdb, only in-frame clones are kept and a portion is missing. The sample has 2.3 million or so clones, 93% seen once. The sample comprised naive CD4+ T cells from PBMCs. The subset was: CD45RA+ positively selected. The receptors derive from a man between 18 and 29 years old in good health. Some clones in this sample may be carry-over from other donors' samples.

This chain links TRBV20-1 with TRBJ1-2, with unresolved D. CDR1 DFQATT and CDR2 SNEGSKA come from the germline V gene (reference sequence). This CDR3 has 11 residues. V was shortened by 2 bases and J by 8 bases, with 9 bases between the two germline ends. The CDR3 reads CSARYRAGYTF. CDR3 in DNA: TGCAGTGCTAGATATAGGGCAGGCTACACCTTC.

The table lists this clone with a count of one. Here the CDR3 reads CASSREGAMNTEAFF. CDR3 coding DNA: TGCGCCAGCAGCCGGGAAGGGGCTATGAACACTGAAGCTTTCTTT. The chain carries TRBV5-1 and TRBJ1-1, with D possibly TRBD1 on 5 matching bases. The CDR3 contains 15 residues. Per germline, CDR1 SGHRS and CDR2 YFSETQ. Trimming cost V 4 bases and J 0 bases, with 13 bases left between them. Looking up the rest from reference TRBV5-1 and TRBJ1-1 gives the full variable domain: KAGVTQTPRYLIKTRGQQVTLSCSPISGHRSVSWYQQTPGQGLQFLFEYFSETQRNKGNFPGRFSGRQFSNSRSEMNVSTLELGDSALYLCASSREGAMNTEAFFGQGTRLTVV.

In its sample, this clone was seen once. This chain links TRBV7-8 with TRBJ1-2, with TRBD1 matching 8 bases. This CDR3 is built from 16 residues. V lost 3 bases, J lost 4 bases, and 10 bases stayed unmatched. Germline V lookup: CDR1 SGHVS, CDR2 FQNEAQ. This CDR3 is CASSFVGQGARYGYTF. CDR3 sequence (DNA): TGTGCCAGCAGCTTTGTGGGGCAGGGGGCGCGCTATGGCTACACCTTC.

The chain couples TRBV2 to TRBJ2-7; the match to TRBD1 covers 7 bases. Per germline, CDR1 SNHLY and CDR2 FYNNEI. The CDR3 contains 14 residues. V lost 4 bases to trimming and J lost 4 bases; unmatched junction nucleotides: 7. CDR3 DNA: TGTGCCAGCAGTGGTCAGGGGGAAGGATACGAGCAGTACTTC. As protein: CASSGQGEGYEQYF.

The chain carries TRBV27 and TRBJ1-2; TRBD1 matches 8 bases. The CDR3 totals 14 residues. Germline-derived CDR1 and CDR2 are MNHEY and SMNVEV (reference sequence). Germline trimming cut 3 bases from V and 6 bases from J; bases unmatched to any gene: 6. CDR3 residues: CASSFRDRGNGYTF. The CDR3 bases are TGTGCCAGCAGTTTTCGTGACAGGGGCAATGGCTACACCTTC.

The genes are TRBV10-3 and TRBJ2-1, with D unresolved. This CDR3 spans 15 amino acids. V was cut by 0 bases and J by 0 bases, with 6 bases left in between. Germline V gene data show CDR1 as ENHRY and CDR2 as SYGVKD. CDR3 nucleotides: TGTGCCATCAGTGAGTCGGCCAGCTCCTACAATGAGCAGTTCTTC. Protein product: CAISESASSYNEQFF.

This sequence joins TRBV7-3 and TRBJ2-1, with TRBD2 matching 11 bases. Germline V lookup: CDR1 SGHTA, CDR2 FQGTGA. Trimming removed 4 bases from V and 4 bases from J; junction bases left unmatched: 6. The CDR3 runs 16 residues. The DNA of the CDR3 is TGTGCCAGCAGCTCCAGGACTAGCGGGCATTACAATGAGCAGTTCTTC. Encoded protein: CASSSRTSGHYNEQFF.

The V gene is TRBV5-6, the J gene TRBJ2-1; 12 positions agree with TRBD2. This CDR3 region has 15 residues. Germline lookup yields CDR1 SGHDT and CDR2 YYEEEE. After removal of 3 bases from V and 4 bases from J, the junction contained 2 bases not matched to a gene. The CDR3 region is CASSYGLAGYNEQFF. Written as DNA, the CDR3 is TGTGCCAGCAGCTACGGACTAGCGGGGTACAATGAGCAGTTCTTC.

This clone was seen just once. The same CDR3 also results from other DNA sequences found in this sample. The chain joins TRBV9 to TRBJ2-3; tentatively, D is TRBD2 (5 bases). Trimming removed 0 bases from V and 3 bases from J, with 14 bases in between. Germline CDR1 SGDLS, CDR2 YYNGEE. The CDR3 spans 16 residues. DNA for the CDR3: TGTGCCAGCAGCGTAGGGGCGGCAGGCGGGACAGATACGCAGTATTTT. This codes for CASSVGAAGGTDTQYF.

V usage is TRBV4-3 and J usage is TRBJ1-1; no clear D gene. This CDR3 is 15 amino acids long. Germline V gene sequence: CDR1 LGHNA, CDR2 YSLEER. With 3 bases removed from V and 6 bases from J, the gap between germline ends came to 17 bases. CDR3 in DNA: TGCGCCAGCAGCCAGATGGAGGTGGGGAAGGCTGAAGCTTTCTTT. Translating it yields CASSQMEVGKAEAFF.

The chain has TRBV7-2 and TRBJ2-3, with D unclear. Trimming took off 2 bases at V and 2 bases at J, with 8 bases between the two ends. The CDR3 spans 14 residues. CDR1 and CDR2 from the germline V gene are SGHTA and FQGNSA. CDR3 in DNA: TGTGCCAGCAGCTTACTCCACCACACAGATACGCAGTATTTT. Its translation: CASSLLHHTDTQYF.

The chain combines TRBV6-1 with TRBJ1-1, with 9 bases fitting TRBD1. Per germline, CDR1 MNHNS and CDR2 SASEGT. J lost 4 bases, V lost 6 bases, and 6 bases had no gene match. CDR3 length: 14 amino acids. CDR3 sequence: CASSARDRATEAFF. Written as DNA, the CDR3 is TGTGCCAGCAGCGCTCGGGACAGGGCCACTGAAGCTTTCTTT.

J is TRBJ1-1 and V is TRBV7-2; the match to TRBD1 covers 11 bases. The CDR3 runs 12 residues. V lost 4 bases, J lost 10 bases, and 2 bases stayed unmatched. Germline V gene sequence: CDR1 SGHTA, CDR2 FQGNSA. CDR3 DNA: TGTGCCAGCAGCTCGGGACAGGGGGGAGCTTTCTTT. Protein product: CASSSGQGGAFF.

This rearrangement joins TRBV5-4 to TRBJ2-7, with TRBD1 matching over 7 bases. Trimming cost V 4 bases and J 5 bases; bases outside gene matches: 6. The CDR3 sequence is 13 residues long. Per germline, CDR1 SGHNT and CDR2 YYREEE (reference sequence). The CDR3 loop reads CASSLDRTHEQYF. The CDR3 DNA reads TGTGCCAGCAGCCTGGACAGGACCCACGAGCAGTACTTC.

The chain employs TRBV20-1 and TRBJ2-5; D not certain. Germline V gene lookup returns CDR1 DFQATT and CDR2 SNEGSKA (reference sequence). The CDR3 covers 11 residues. The germline V and J ends were trimmed by 3 bases and 4 bases, with 6 bases remaining between them. CDR3 sequence: CSASFRETQYF. CDR3 DNA sequence: TGCAGTGCTAGCTTTAGAGAGACCCAGTACTTC.

The chain links TRBV28 to TRBJ1-2; D remains unclear. Trimming stripped 2 bases from V and 6 bases from J, with 13 bases between. There are 14 residues in the CDR3. The germline CDR1 and CDR2 sequences are MDHEN and SYDVKM. The CDR3 nucleotides read TGTGCCAGCAGTTTAGGTCTACCGCCCCATGGCTACACCTTC. Translated: CASSLGLPPHGYTF.

This clone has a single count. The V call is TRBV6-5, the J call TRBJ1-6; a possible D gene is TRBD1 (5 bases). The CDR3 extends over 15 amino acids. The germline CDR1 and CDR2 sequences are MNHEY and SVGAGI. The V gene lost 2 bases and the J gene lost 9 bases, with 14 bases spanning the gap. DNA of the CDR3: TGTGCCAGCAGTTACAGAGGGGAGTCCTCTTCACCCCTCCACTTT. It translates to CASSYRGESSSPLHF.

The chain employs TRBV5-4 and TRBJ1-6, with 7 bases that match TRBD1. The CDR3 totals 14 residues. In germline, CDR1 is SGHNT, CDR2 YYREEE (reference sequence). Unmatched junction bases numbered 15, after V lost 7 bases and J lost 14 bases. CDR3 residues: CASAVWDRASSLHF. The CDR3, as DNA: TGTGCCAGCGCGGTTTGGGACAGAGCTTCGTCCCTCCACTTT.

This chain joins TRBV2 and TRBJ2-5; either TRBD1 or TRBD2 may supply D (6 bases each). Trimming left V 2 bases short and J 13 bases short, with 17 bases between. There are 13 residues in the CDR3. CDR1 is SNHLY and CDR2 is FYNNEI in the germline V gene. The CDR3 spells CASSESVGGSGYF. CDR3 nucleotide sequence: TGTGCCAGCAGTGAAAGCGTCGGGGGCTCGGGGTACTTC.

The DNA for the CDR3 is TGCGCCAGCAGCTCATCGACGGGCGGGAGGGCCGGTACCGGGGAGCTGTTTTTT. Protein: CASSSSTGGRAGTGELFF. The chain combines TRBV5-1 with TRBJ2-2, with 9 bases matching TRBD2. V shed 3 bases and J 5 bases; nucleotides not matched to a gene: 14. Germline CDR1 reads SGHRS; CDR2 reads YFSETQ. This CDR3 comprises 18 residues.

Only one count was recorded for this clone. The gene calls are TRBV5-4 and TRBJ2-2; 12 positions agree with TRBD2. The germline V gene has CDR1 SGHNT and CDR2 YYREEE (reference sequence). This CDR3 is built from 16 residues. J gave up 3 bases and V 4 bases, and 4 bases lay outside the gene matches. CDR3 DNA: TGTGCCAGCAGCCAAAGACTAGCGGGAGACACCGGGGAGCTGTTTTTT. It translates to CASSQRLAGDTGELFF.

The J gene is TRBJ1-2, the V gene TRBV19, with unresolved D. V was shortened by 3 bases and J by 1 base, with 6 bases between the two germline ends. Germline V gene data show CDR1 as LNHDA and CDR2 as SQIVND (reference sequence). The CDR3 is 13 amino acids. This chain's CDR3 is CASSMGLNYGYTF. The DNA of the CDR3 is TGTGCCAGTAGTATGGGCCTTAACTATGGCTACACCTTC.

The rearrangement uses TRBV2 and TRBJ2-1; D is unresolved. CDR1 and CDR2 from the germline V gene are SNHLY and FYNNEI. V was shortened by 6 bases and J by 0 bases, with 12 bases between the two germline ends. The CDR3 sequence is 15 residues long. The chain's CDR3 is CASRQTASSYNEQFF. The CDR3 coding sequence is TGTGCCAGCAGACAGACTGCGAGCTCCTACAATGAGCAGTTCTTC.

The chain is built from TRBV18 and TRBJ2-2; weak D call: TRBD1 (6 bases). The CDR3 spans 17 residues. Per germline, CDR1 KGHSH and CDR2 LQKENI. V gave up 0 bases and J gave up 4 bases, with 15 bases separating them. Here the CDR3 reads CASSPPGQGRVTGELFF. The CDR3 coding sequence is TGTGCCAGCTCACCACCTGGGCAGGGGCGCGTCACCGGGGAGCTGTTTTTT.

The chain uses TRBV11-3 and TRBJ2-5, with 7 nucleotides matching TRBD1. The germline gives CDR1 SGHNT, CDR2 YENEEA. The CDR3 spans 14 residues. V trimming: 3 bases; J trimming: 2 bases; junction bases outside the gene matches: 3. DNA of the CDR3: TGTGCCAGCAGCTTCCGACAGGGTCAAGAGACCCAGTACTTC. Translating it yields CASSFRQGQETQYF.

The chain recombines TRBV7-2 with TRBJ2-5; D may be TRBD2 (5 bases). The CDR3 contains 14 residues. In germline, CDR1 is SGHTA, CDR2 FQGNSA. Between the trimmed V and J ends, which lost 3 bases and 2 bases, there was a span of 10 bases. CDR3 protein: CASSFQRLQETQYF. The CDR3 region has the DNA TGTGCCAGCAGCTTCCAGCGGCTTCAAGAGACCCAGTACTTC.

The chain links TRBV7-8 to TRBJ1-4; D is possibly TRBD1 (5 bases). The CDR3 spans 15 residues. CDR1 and CDR2 from the germline V gene are SGHVS and FQNEAQ. V lost 0 bases and J 6 bases, leaving 11 bases between the germline ends. The CDR3 sequence is CASSLAGAADEKLFF. The CDR3 bases are TGTGCCAGCAGCTTAGCAGGGGCGGCTGATGAAAAACTGTTTTTT.

The chain has TRBV5-6 and TRBJ1-4, with D unresolved. There are 12 residues in the CDR3. Germline-derived CDR1 and CDR2 are SGHDT and YYEEEE. V dropped 1 base and J dropped 4 bases, with 2 bases sitting between them. The CDR3 protein is CASSLINEKLFF. The CDR3 DNA follows: TGTGCCAGCAGCTTGATTAATGAAAAACTGTTTTTT.

This chain joins TRBV7-3 and TRBJ2-5; a weak D match, TRBD2 (5 bases). This CDR3 comprises 14 residues. Trimming pared 6 bases from V and 4 bases from J, leaving 15 bases between. CDR1 is SGHTA, CDR2 FQGTGA, per germline. This CDR3 is CASSLTSFSETQYF. CDR3 DNA: TGTGCCAGCAGTCTTACTAGTTTTTCAGAGACCCAGTACTTC.